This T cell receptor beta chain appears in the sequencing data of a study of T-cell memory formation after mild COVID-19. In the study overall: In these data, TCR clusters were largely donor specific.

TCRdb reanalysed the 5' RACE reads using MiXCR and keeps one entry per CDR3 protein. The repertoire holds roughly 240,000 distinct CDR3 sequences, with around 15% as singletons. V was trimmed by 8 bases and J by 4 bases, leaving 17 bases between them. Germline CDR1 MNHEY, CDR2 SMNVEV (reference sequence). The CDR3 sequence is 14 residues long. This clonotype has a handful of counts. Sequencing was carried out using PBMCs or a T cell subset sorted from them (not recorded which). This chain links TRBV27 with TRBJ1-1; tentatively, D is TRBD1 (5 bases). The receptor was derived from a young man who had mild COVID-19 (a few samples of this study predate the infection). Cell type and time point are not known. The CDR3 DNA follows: TGTGCCAGCGGGTCGATCGGAGGGGTCACTGAAGCTTTCTTT. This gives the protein CASGSIGGVTEAFF.